The entry that follows covers one T cell receptor beta chain sequence. Which antigen it targets is not known. Per-base qualities were not stored, and no clone one base away is much larger. The library was produced with RACE. Sequencing instrument: NextSeq 500. During library preparation, unique molecular identifiers were attached to individual cDNA molecules so that TCRs could be counted in a quantitative, reproducible way. From each blood RNA sample, both TCR alpha and TCR beta chains were sequenced. In the paper's pipeline: Samples had a median of roughly 87,000 TCRs, with a range from roughly 20,000 to 690,600. V, J and CDR3 annotation of the TCR reads was carried out using the Decombinator software suite. For PS versus PT1 abundance plots, all samples were subsampled to the same number of TCRs (28,000). Expanded TCRs were defined as absent before sensitization and observed at least eight times at the 2-week time point. The public reads were run again by TCRdb, first through fastp at Q25 and then through MiXCR, and only productive beta chains were kept. Duplicate CDR3 protein sequences are folded into a single record with the most common DNA and genes. The V and J calls and clone size come from TCRdb's table, not from the authors' own analysis. In this sample the table shows 330,000 or so distinct CDR3 sequences, just under 6.5% of which occur a single time. The ten largest clones take up more than 5.5% of the sample.

Cut back by 11 bases and 3 bases, the V and J ends lie 10 bases apart. The germline V gene (reference sequence) specifies MNHEY as CDR1 and SMNVEV as CDR2. From its cysteine to its phenylalanine, the CDR3 spans 11 amino acids. CDR3 DNA only is kept here, 33 bases in frame from base 1. The intended sense of this specimen's time point label: patch test 2, 6 weeks after DPC sensitization. The sample's treatment or condition label, decoded: therapeutic diphenylcyclopropenone sensitization with weekly scalp DPC. Blood at each patch-test visit was drawn before the patch test was applied. To be eligible, patients had to be aged 18 to 70, diagnosed with alopecia and judged suitable for DPC therapy, while pregnant patients were excluded. Total RNA was isolated from unfractionated whole blood collected in Tempus Blood RNA tubes. The data derive from a study of human T cells and chemical hapten exposure (dated by TCRdb to the early 2020s). About the full investigation: For sensitization, 2% DPC in acetone was applied to a roughly 2 cm by roughly 2 cm area of upper inner arm skin. Throughout the study period of around 25 weeks, patients also received therapeutic DPC doses to the scalp every week. Patch testing was performed on the upper back with Finn chambers containing 0.01% DPC, and the patch tests were scored after 6 days according to International Contact Dermatitis Research Group standards. The study tracked peripheral blood TCR repertoire changes in vivo during primary and secondary sensitization to the hapten diphenylcyclopropenone (DPC) in alopecia patients. Libraries were combined into a pool for sequencing, and differences in TCR yield between samples came mainly from small differences in library volumes within the pool. Blood samples were taken from patients before sensitization (week 0) and then at 2, 6 and about 24 weeks after DPC sensitization. For TCR sequencing, blood came from some 31 alopecia patients at anywhere from one to four time points (pre-sensitization, 2, 6 and 24 weeks). The mostly female patient cohort included alopecia areata with under or over 50% scalp involvement, alopecia totalis and alopecia universalis.

What the research found in general, with its limitations: A positive correlation was found between the number of PT1 expanded TCRs and patch test score, with significance reached at thresholds 8, 16 and 32 but not 4. Repeated subsampling changed both the strength of the expansion versus patch-test correlation and the threshold at which that correlation became significant. Because every patient had alopecia, a presumed autoimmune disease, the patients' immune response might differ from that of healthy individuals. Significantly more large CDR3 similarity clusters were formed by expanded TCRs than by pre-sensitization or healthy control sets, consistent with antigen-driven responses. DPC sensitization did not change how many TCRs were above 1 in 1000 frequency, and no evidence was found of alterations in global repertoire structure.

The rearrangement joined TRBV27 to TRBJ1-1, with no confident D gene call. The sequence came from a woman aged 18 to 35 with alopecia areata. Some clones in this sample may be carry-over from other donors' samples. Source: whole blood, taken in connection with sensitization to the hapten diphenylcyclopropenone (DPC). The DNA sequence is as follows: TGTGCCGTCGGGAGACACACTGAAGCTTTCTTT. Translation gives CAVGRHTEAFF.